Each of the 21 T cell receptor beta chains below was sequenced from the same sample in a study of regulatory T cells in long-lasting Graves disease. CDR3-region Arm-PCR and iRepertoire HTBI primers produced the TCR beta libraries. TCRdb reprocessed the multiplex PCR reads with MiXCR, giving one entry per CDR3 protein. The profile shows over 350,000 distinct CDR3 sequences, under 25% of them singletons. Time point described: persistent/refractory GD, antithyroid drugs over 5 years with positive TRAb. TCR sequences were obtained from RNA taken from PBMCs. This specimen consisted of peripheral blood mononuclear cells (PBMCs), obtained when the disease was refractory, from a patient treated with antithyroid drugs. The receptors here all came from a female donor with Graves disease.

This chain joins TRBV27 and TRBJ2-3; D remains ambiguous. Germline CDR1 is MNHEY and CDR2 is SMNVEV (reference sequence). This CDR3 is built from 14 residues. The V end lost 2 bases, the J end lost 2 bases, and 8 bases lay between the germline ends. In nucleotides, the CDR3 is TGTGCCAGCAGTTTACGTCCCCTCACAGATACGCAGTATTTT. This encodes CASSLRPLTDTQYF.

This rearrangement joins TRBV19 to TRBJ1-6; a possible D gene is TRBD1 (5 bases). This CDR3 comprises 14 residues. Germline values: CDR1 LNHDA, CDR2 SQIVND (reference sequence). V shed 8 bases and J shed 4 bases, with 12 bases lying between them. The CDR3 DNA sequence: TGTGCCAGTTCAAGGGGAGCTTATAATTCACCCCTCCACTTT. Amino acid sequence: CASSRGAYNSPLHF.

This clonotype was picked up many times. The V and J genes are TRBV7-9 and TRBJ1-6; 10 nucleotides align to TRBD1. Germline V gene lookup returns CDR1 SEHNR and CDR2 FQNEAQ (reference sequence). CDR3 length: 15 residues. The trim removed 5 bases at V and 10 bases at J, leaving 8 bases unmatched. Here the CDR3 reads CASSPRDRGLSPLHF. CDR3 in DNA: TGTGCCAGCAGCCCACGGGACAGGGGTTTATCACCCCTCCACTTT. Drawing the rest from reference TRBV7-9 and TRBJ1-6, the complete variable domain is DTGVSQNPRHKITKRGQNVTFRCDPISEHNRLYWYRQTLGQGPEFLTYFQNEAQLEKSRLLSDRFSAERPKGSFSTLEIQRTEQGDSAMYLCASSPRDRGLSPLHFGNGTRLTVT.

Points on this clonotype: One junction end does not reproduce the germline sequence, and a read error may be involved. The chain combines TRBV19 with TRBJ1-2; D remains ambiguous. Germline V gives CDR1 LNHDA, CDR2 SQIVND (reference sequence). CDR3 length: 16 residues. The CDR3: CSSSRSQPALNYGYTF. CDR3 DNA sequence: TGTTCCAGTAGTCGGTCCCAGCCAGCGCTTAACTATGGCTACACCTTC.

This clonotype was picked up many times. This sequence joins TRBV7-2 and TRBJ1-2; 9 nucleotides match TRBD1. The V and J ends lost 7 bases and 8 bases, in that order; junction bases with no gene match: 8. This CDR3 region has 13 residues. Germline V CDR1 and CDR2: SGHTA, FQGNSA. CDR3 loop: CASTRDRVLGYTF. CDR3 coding DNA: TGTGCCAGCACCCGGGACAGGGTATTAGGCTACACCTTC.

This chain links TRBV12-3 or TRBV12-4 with TRBJ2-7; 7 bases line up with TRBD2. The V and J ends lost 6 bases and 7 bases, in that order; junction bases with no gene match: 15. The CDR3 has 15 amino acids. CDR3 nucleotide sequence: TGTGCCAGCAGCCTAGCGGTAGTGGGGGTTTCGGAGCAGTACTTC. Amino acid sequence: CASSLAVVGVSEQYF.

In its sample, this clonotype was seen many times. The rearrangement joins TRBV7-9 to TRBJ2-5; D call uncertain. This CDR3 contains 14 residues. The germline V gene has CDR1 SEHNR and CDR2 FQNEAQ (reference sequence). V lost 0 bases, J lost 5 bases, and 10 bases lay in between. Here the CDR3 reads CASSLAVGTETQYF. The CDR3 coding sequence is TGTGCCAGCAGCTTAGCGGTCGGTACGGAGACCCAGTACTTC.

In DNA form, the CDR3 reads TGTGCCAGCAGTTTCCCCGGACAGGGTGGCGCAGATACGCAGTATTTT. It specifies CASSFPGQGGADTQYF. J is TRBJ2-3 and V is TRBV28, with 8 bases fitting TRBD1. In germline, CDR1 is MDHEN, CDR2 SYDVKM. V trimming: 3 bases; J trimming: 4 bases; junction bases outside the gene matches: 9. The CDR3 length is 16 residues.

V usage is TRBV19 and J usage is TRBJ1-6; D unclear. This CDR3 region has 15 residues. Per germline, CDR1 LNHDA and CDR2 SQIVND (reference sequence). Deletions cut 3 bases from V and 2 bases from J, with 8 bases between. The CDR3 reads CASSIRAAYNSPLHF. In nucleotides, the CDR3 is TGTGCCAGTAGTATTCGCGCAGCCTATAATTCACCCCTCCACTTT.

Details on this clonotype: A read error may explain this, as a much larger clone is one base away. This chain joins TRBV11-2 and TRBJ2-4; TRBD2 is a possible D gene (5 bases). This CDR3 has 14 amino acids. The germline V gene has CDR1 SGHAT and CDR2 FQNNGV. Here the CDR3 reads CASRPHLAKSIQYF. Here the CDR3 DNA reads TGTGCCAGCAGGCCTCACCTAGCCAAAAGCATTCAGTACTTC. Combining the CDR3 with reference TRBV11-2 and TRBJ2-4 gives the whole variable domain EAGVAQSPRYKIIEKRQSVAFWCNPISGHATLYWYQQILGQGPKLLIQFQNNGVVDDSQLPKDRFSAERLKGVDSTLKIQPAKLEDSAVYLCASRPHLAKSIQYFGAGTRLSVL.

A remark on this clonotype: This sequence may be a read error, since a much larger clone differs from it by one base. The CDR3 end shows no conserved phenylalanine or tryptophan, and so a read error is likely. The chain links TRBV6-1 to TRBJ1-1; D perhaps matches TRBD1 (5 bases). The germline CDR1 and CDR2 sequences are MNHNS and SASEGT. This CDR3 has 13 amino acids. Trimming removed 6 bases from V and 10 bases from J, with 18 bases in between. CDR3: CASSNEVGVRAFL. The CDR3 DNA follows: TGTGCCAGCAGCAATGAAGTGGGGGTCAGAGCTTTCCTT.

Concerning this clonotype: A much larger clone lies one base from this, so it may be a read error. This chain joins TRBV2 and TRBJ2-7, with a tentative D call TRBD1 (5 bases). The germline V gene encodes CDR1 SNHLY and CDR2 FYNNEI. The CDR3 consists of 13 residues. Here the CDR3 reads CASRPGHSYERYF. CDR3 coding DNA: TGTGCCAGCCGCCCCGGACACAGCTACGAGCGGTACTTC.

V usage is TRBV20-1 and J usage is TRBJ2-7, with a tentative D call TRBD2 (6 bases). CDR3 length: 14 amino acids. Germline V CDR1 and CDR2: DFQATT, SNEGSKA (reference sequence). V shed 5 bases and J shed 0 bases, with 14 bases lying between them. In DNA form, the CDR3 reads TGCAGTGCTCGCCCGGGACTCCGCTCCTACGAGCAGTACTTC. Its protein product is CSARPGLRSYEQYF.

This clonotype was observed a handful of times. The chain has TRBV12-3 or TRBV12-4 and TRBJ2-7; 8 bases line up with TRBD2. This CDR3 is built from 14 residues. Trimming took 7 bases from V and 5 from J; bases not matched to a gene: 10. The CDR3 loop is CASTLSGRTHEQYF. CDR3 nucleotide sequence: TGTGCCAGCACCTTAAGCGGGAGAACCCACGAGCAGTACTTC.

The CDR3 sequence: CASAEGAYRGYTF. DNA for the CDR3: TGTGCCAGTGCCGAGGGGGCTTATCGTGGCTACACCTTC. V gene TRBV19 combines with J gene TRBJ1-2; TRBD1 matches at 7 bases. Germline trimming cut 8 bases from V and 7 bases from J; bases unmatched to any gene: 10. The CDR3 is 13 amino acids. Germline lookup yields CDR1 LNHDA and CDR2 SQIVND (reference sequence).

The chain combines TRBV7-9 with TRBJ2-1; D possibly uses TRBD1 or TRBD2 (5 bases each). From germline, CDR1 is SEHNR and CDR2 FQNEAQ (reference sequence). V shed 5 bases and J shed 4 bases, with 9 bases lying between them. This CDR3 spans 13 amino acids. The CDR3 DNA reads as TGTGCCAGCAGCCGCTGGGGGTACAATGAGCAGTTCTTC. Its translation: CASSRWGYNEQFF.

V is TRBV7-9 and J is TRBJ1-2; the match to TRBD1 covers 9 bases. CDR3 length equals 13 residues. V shed 6 bases, J shed 7 bases, and the junction held 6 bases outside the gene matches. The germline V gene has CDR1 SEHNR and CDR2 FQNEAQ (reference sequence). The CDR3 loop reads CASSYGTGFGYTF. The CDR3 coding sequence is TGTGCCAGCAGTTACGGGACAGGGTTTGGCTACACCTTC.

About this clonotype itself: Since a much larger clone is just one base distant, this may be a read error. The V and J genes are TRBV27 and TRBJ1-2; D is unclear. This CDR3 is 15 amino acids long. Trimming removed 7 bases from V and 0 bases from J, with 15 bases in between. Germline V gene sequence: CDR1 MNHEY, CDR2 SMNVEV (reference sequence). CDR3 in DNA: TGTGCCAGCACCCCTCGTCGGGCAGCTAACTATGGCTACACCTTC. Translated, it gives CASTPRRAANYGYTF.

The rearrangement links TRBV20-1 to TRBJ2-3, with D tentatively TRBD1 or TRBD2 (5 bases each). This CDR3 has 13 amino acids. V lost 0 bases, J lost 8 bases, and 12 bases lay in between. Germline CDR1 reads DFQATT; CDR2 reads SNEGSKA (reference sequence). The DNA of the CDR3 is TGCAGTGCTAGAGAGCCCATTGGGGGTACGCAGTATTTT. Protein: CSAREPIGGTQYF.

The gene calls are TRBV13 and TRBJ2-7, with D possibly called TRBD1 or TRBD2 (6 bases each). The germline V gene has CDR1 PRHDT and CDR2 FYEKMQ (reference sequence). The CDR3 is 16 amino acids. With 4 bases removed from V and 2 bases from J, the gap between germline ends came to 18 bases. Written as DNA, the CDR3 is TGTGCCAGCAGCTCACTAGAGGGGGGCAGGACCTACGAGCAGTACTTC. Protein sequence: CASSSLEGGRTYEQYF.

In its sample, this clonotype was seen a few times. The chain joins TRBV2 to TRBJ2-1; 12 bases fit TRBD2. Germline-derived CDR1 and CDR2 are SNHLY and FYNNEI. The J segment lost 9 bases and the V segment lost 6 bases, leaving 12 bases of the junction unmatched. CDR3 length: 16 residues. The CDR3 coding sequence is TGTGCCAGCAGGCCCACGACTAGCGGGAGACTCGGTGAGCAGTTCTTC. Protein: CASRPTTSGRLGEQFF.